The 32 T cell receptor beta chains presented below share a single source sample, sequenced in a study of blood T cells in healthy people across ages. PCR was performed a second time for about 7 to 12 cycles using a sample-barcoded 5' primer and a J-beta primer mix. TCRdb reprocessed the 5' RACE reads with MiXCR, giving one entry per CDR3 protein. This sample carries roughly 1.6 million distinct CDR3 sequences, roughly a third of them seen once, and the ten largest clones take roughly 12%. Sequenced sample: blood. The receptors derive from a young woman in good health.

J is TRBJ1-6 and V is TRBV4-2; tentatively, D is TRBD1 (6 bases). Trimming took off 1 base at V and 8 bases at J, with 12 bases between the two ends. CDR1 and CDR2 from the germline V gene are LGHNA and YNFKEQ. The CDR3 is 15 residues long. The CDR3, as DNA: TGTGCCAGCAGCCAAGCGGGAGGGGGGGATTCACCCCTCCACTTT. Its protein product is CASSQAGGGDSPLHF.

The genes are TRBV5-1 and TRBJ1-2, with 10 bases matching TRBD1. Trimming cost V 3 bases and J 8 bases; bases outside gene matches: 13. There are 16 residues in the CDR3. CDR1 and CDR2 (germline): SGHRS, YFSETQ. As DNA, the CDR3 is TGCGCCAGCAGCTCGCAGCCGGGACAGGGGATGAGGGGCTACACCTTC. Translating it yields CASSSQPGQGMRGYTF. The full variable domain, rest sourced from reference TRBV5-1 and TRBJ1-2, is KAGVTQTPRYLIKTRGQQVTLSCSPISGHRSVSWYQQTPGQGLQFLFEYFSETQRNKGNFPGRFSGRQFSNSRSEMNVSTLELGDSALYLCASSSQPGQGMRGYTFGSGTRLTVV.

The rearrangement links TRBV20-1 to TRBJ2-5, with TRBD1 matching over 8 bases. V lost 0 bases to trimming and J lost 5 bases; unmatched junction nucleotides: 8. This CDR3 is built from 15 residues. The germline V gene encodes CDR1 DFQATT and CDR2 SNEGSKA (reference sequence). The CDR3 coding sequence is TGCAGTGCTAGAGATCGGACAGGGTTCGGGGAGACCCAGTACTTC. It is translated as CSARDRTGFGETQYF.

This clonotype was detected a few times. The chain couples TRBV12-3 or TRBV12-4 to TRBJ2-3, with a tentative D call TRBD1 (5 bases). V lost 4 bases and J 4 bases, leaving 12 bases between the germline ends. The CDR3 totals 14 residues. CDR3 amino acids: CASSWGPGPDTQYF. CDR3 in DNA: TGTGCCAGCAGTTGGGGCCCGGGTCCAGATACGCAGTATTTT.

To note about this clonotype: The CDR3 ends on some other residue instead of the conserved phenylalanine or tryptophan, so this is likely a read error. The chain links TRBV10-3 to TRBJ1-2; no reliable D call. V lost 2 bases and J lost 4, with 11 bases in between. The CDR3 is made up of 14 amino acids. Germline assignment: CDR1 ENHRY and CDR2 SYGVKD. The CDR3 loop reads CAISEVPGIYGYTV. CDR3 DNA sequence: TGTGCCATCAGTGAGGTACCCGGAATCTATGGCTACACCGTC.

The genes are TRBV20-1 and TRBJ2-3; D tentatively fits TRBD1 or TRBD2 (6 bases each). Germline V gene lookup returns CDR1 DFQATT and CDR2 SNEGSKA (reference sequence). Trimming removed 4 bases from V and 8 bases from J, with 22 bases in between. This CDR3 is 15 amino acids long. The CDR3 reads CSAKGGLDLYGTQYF. Here the CDR3 DNA reads TGCAGTGCTAAGGGGGGACTGGATCTGTACGGTACGCAGTATTTT.

J is TRBJ2-1 and V is TRBV27; D gene uncertain. Trimming shortened V by 6 bases and J by 0 bases, and 12 bases separated the two germline ends. Germline V gene data show CDR1 as MNHEY and CDR2 as SMNVEV (reference sequence). This CDR3 is built from 15 residues. Written as DNA, the CDR3 is TGTGCCAGCAGACCTAACCAGGACTCCTACAATGAGCAGTTCTTC. It encodes CASRPNQDSYNEQFF.

The gene calls are TRBV2 and TRBJ2-2; D might be TRBD2 (6 bases). Per germline, CDR1 SNHLY and CDR2 FYNNEI. The V and J ends lost 6 bases and 6 bases respectively, with 11 bases between them. The CDR3 extends over 13 amino acids. For the CDR3, the DNA is TGTGCCAGCAGGGACTATAGACCCGGGGAGCTGTTTTTT. This encodes CASRDYRPGELFF.

This clonotype has a handful of counts. V is TRBV6-1 and J is TRBJ2-5; TRBD2 is a possible D gene (6 bases). CDR3 length: 15 residues. CDR1 and CDR2 (germline): MNHNS, SASEGT. V dropped 6 bases and J dropped 2 bases, with 16 bases sitting between them. The CDR3 DNA reads TGTGCCAGCAGCCGGGGGACGGTACCTCAAGAGACCCAGTACTTC. It yields the protein CASSRGTVPQETQYF.

The DNA of the CDR3 is TGTGCCAGCTGGAGGGGGGCGAGTACCGGGGAGCTGTTTTTT. Encoded protein: CASWRGASTGELFF. V gene TRBV6-5 combines with J gene TRBJ2-2; D possibly uses TRBD1 or TRBD2 (6 bases each). The CDR3 covers 14 residues. With 8 bases removed from V and 5 bases from J, the gap between germline ends came to 15 bases. The germline V gene has CDR1 MNHEY and CDR2 SVGAGI.

This sequence joins TRBV5-1 and TRBJ2-3; TRBD2 matches 7 bases. V was pared by 4 bases and J by 4 bases, with 9 bases of the junction left unmatched. Germline V gene sequence: CDR1 SGHRS, CDR2 YFSETQ. The CDR3 runs to 15 residues. DNA for the CDR3: TGCGCCAGCAGCCTCGAGGGAAGCGGGGCAGATACGCAGTATTTT. As protein: CASSLEGSGADTQYF.

The chain links TRBV2 to TRBJ1-5, with D possibly being TRBD1 (5 bases). CDR1 and CDR2 from the germline V gene are SNHLY and FYNNEI. The CDR3 is made up of 14 amino acids. V lost 6 bases and J lost 5, with 14 bases in between. CDR3 DNA: TGTGCCAGCAGAGCCAGCAGGGCTCATCAGCCCCAGCATTTT. Protein sequence: CASRASRAHQPQHF.

The V and J genes are TRBV27 and TRBJ1-4, with unresolved D. V lost 5 bases and J lost 14, with 18 bases in between. CDR3 size: 13 residues. Looked up from germline, CDR1 is MNHEY and CDR2 is SMNVEV (reference sequence). The CDR3 nucleotides read TGTGCCAGCAGTATCTCAGGTGGAGGCCAGCTGTTTTTT. Its translation: CASSISGGGQLFF.

The J gene is TRBJ2-7, the V gene TRBV20-1, with 7 bases matching TRBD1. Trimming took 3 bases from V and 3 from J; bases not matched to a gene: 8. There are 14 residues in the CDR3. Germline V gene data show CDR1 as DFQATT and CDR2 as SNEGSKA (reference sequence). The CDR3 DNA reads as TGCAGTGCTAGCCCGGGACAGACAGGCTACGAGCAGTACTTC. Translating gives CSASPGQTGYEQYF.

In regard to this clonotype: A much bigger clone sits one base away, suggesting this may be a read error. The chain employs TRBV29-1 and TRBJ2-1; D is perhaps TRBD2 (6 bases). The V end lost 6 bases, the J end lost 3 bases, and 15 bases lay between the germline ends. The CDR3 extends over 14 amino acids. Germline CDR1 SQVTM, CDR2 ANQGSEA. In DNA form, the CDR3 reads TGCAGCGTACAAAGCGGCGGGGTCTACAATGAGCAGTTCTTC. It translates to CSVQSGGVYNEQFF.

This clonotype was detected ten times or more. V and J are TRBV4-2 and TRBJ2-7, with a possible D match to TRBD1 (5 bases). The CDR3 contains 15 residues. With 6 bases removed from V and 2 bases from J, the gap between germline ends came to 17 bases. The germline CDR1 and CDR2 sequences are LGHNA and YNFKEQ. The CDR3 sequence: CASSTTVGGTYEQYF. The CDR3 region has the DNA TGTGCCAGCAGTACGACAGTCGGTGGGACCTACGAGCAGTACTTC.

This clonotype was detected a few times. A much larger clone lies a single base off, so this may be a read error. The chain is built from TRBV5-1 and TRBJ2-3, with D tentatively TRBD1 (5 bases). Germline V gene lookup returns CDR1 SGHRS and CDR2 YFSETQ. This CDR3 region has 17 residues. V dropped 1 base and J dropped 1 base, with 16 bases sitting between them. CDR3 in DNA: TGCGCCAGCAGCTTGCTTTCGCGACAGTGGCGCACAGATACGCAGTATTTT. Its translation is CASSLLSRQWRTDTQYF.

This chain connects TRBV6-4 to TRBJ2-5; TRBD1 or TRBD2 may be the D gene (5 bases each). This CDR3 comprises 15 residues. The germline CDR1 and CDR2 sequences are MRHNA and SNTAGT. V lost 6 bases and J lost 11, with 25 bases in between. The CDR3 DNA sequence: TGTGCCAGCAGCACCGGGGCCTGGGGTTACAATGAGCAGTACTTC. It codes for CASSTGAWGYNEQYF.

Of note for this clonotype: The junction does not match germline at one end; this may be a read error. V is TRBV20-1 and J is TRBJ2-1; D is tentatively TRBD1 or TRBD2 (6 bases each). The germline V gene has CDR1 DFQATT and CDR2 SNEGSKA (reference sequence). This CDR3 region has 15 residues. The CDR3 reads CSARRVTGAGNVQFF. The DNA of the CDR3 is TGCAGTGCTAGGCGGGTGACGGGGGCAGGAAATGTGCAGTTCTTC.

Notes on this clonotype: One end of the junction varies from germline; a read error may be responsible. This chain joins TRBV5-4 and TRBJ2-1; 10 bases are a match to TRBD2. There are 18 residues in the CDR3. The germline gives CDR1 SGHNT, CDR2 YYREEE (reference sequence). CDR3 sequence: CAGSSKGPSGRGFGEQFF. The CDR3 DNA is TGTGCCGGCAGCTCTAAGGGGCCTAGCGGGAGAGGATTCGGTGAGCAGTTCTTC.

The chain has TRBV9 and TRBJ2-5; 7 bases line up with TRBD2. Germline V gene lookup returns CDR1 SGDLS and CDR2 YYNGEE. This CDR3 spans 19 amino acids. After removal of 6 bases from V and 2 bases from J, the junction contained 22 bases not matched to a gene. Here the CDR3 DNA reads TGTGCCAGCACCTGGGGGTACTATTGGGACTACGACAAACAAGAGACCCAGTACTTC. It yields the protein CASTWGYYWDYDKQETQYF.

In its sample, this clonotype was seen a few times. The chain links TRBV3-1 to TRBJ2-5, with TRBD2 identical over 8 bases. Germline loops: CDR1 LGHDT, CDR2 YNNKEL (reference sequence). Trimming cost V 1 base and J 4 bases; bases outside gene matches: 5. The CDR3 totals 15 residues. The CDR3 reads CASSQARGGIETQYF. The CDR3 DNA sequence: TGTGCCAGCAGCCAAGCTCGGGGGGGCATAGAGACCCAGTACTTC.

V usage is TRBV5-5 and J usage is TRBJ1-6; tentatively, D is TRBD1 (6 bases). The V and J ends lost 5 bases and 7 bases respectively, with 19 bases between them. The CDR3 length is 16 residues. Per germline, CDR1 SGHKS and CDR2 YYEKEE (reference sequence). The CDR3 sequence is CASSSATGTHNSPLHF. The CDR3 DNA sequence: TGTGCCAGCAGTTCCGCTACCGGGACACACAATTCACCCCTCCACTTT.

This clonotype was seen a handful of times. This chain uses TRBV11-2 with TRBJ2-1, with unresolved D. Germline assignment: CDR1 SGHAT and CDR2 FQNNGV. The V and J ends lost 2 bases and 10 bases respectively, with 6 bases between them. CDR3 length: 11 residues. The CDR3 protein is CASSLTREQFF. In DNA form, the CDR3 reads TGTGCCAGCAGCTTAACGAGGGAGCAGTTCTTC.

This clonotype was picked up one time. This chain connects TRBV9 to TRBJ1-4; D might be TRBD1 (5 bases). The CDR3 is 14 amino acids. In germline, CDR1 is SGDLS, CDR2 YYNGEE. Trimming removed 3 bases at V and 6 bases at J, with 12 bases between. CDR3: CASSGRDGDEKLFF. The CDR3 bases are TGTGCCAGCAGCGGCCGGGACGGTGATGAAAAACTGTTTTTT. The full variable domain, its missing parts supplied by reference TRBV9 and TRBJ1-4, is DSGVTQTPKHLITATGQRVTLRCSPRSGDLSVYWYQQSLDQGLQFLIQYYNGEERAKGNILERFSAQQFPDLHSELNLSSLELGDSALYFCASSGRDGDEKLFFGSGTQLSVL.

The chain links TRBV29-1 to TRBJ2-7; 8 nucleotides line up with TRBD2. V shed 3 bases, J shed 5 bases, and the junction held 6 bases outside the gene matches. The germline V gene encodes CDR1 SQVTM and CDR2 ANQGSEA. CDR3 length: 13 amino acids. CDR3 protein: CSVEGLGHHEQYF. The CDR3 DNA sequence: TGCAGCGTTGAGGGACTAGGTCACCACGAGCAGTACTTC.

The sample holds a few counts of this clonotype. The chain links TRBV27 to TRBJ2-7, with D hard to call. V was cut by 2 bases and J by 8 bases, with 16 bases left in between. This CDR3 spans 14 amino acids. Germline CDR1 and CDR2: MNHEY and SMNVEV (reference sequence). The CDR3 coding sequence is TGTGCCAGCAGTTTAAGGCCTCAGCCCTCCCAGCAGTACTTC. Translation: CASSLRPQPSQQYF.

This clonotype was seen only a few times. The J gene is TRBJ2-7, the V gene TRBV11-2, with a possible D match to TRBD2 (5 bases). CDR1 SGHAT and CDR2 FQNNGV come from the germline V gene. This CDR3 region has 13 residues. Trimming took off 8 bases at V and 5 bases at J, with 16 bases between the two ends. The CDR3 DNA reads as TGTGCCAGCCGAGGGTATTCTACGGACGAGCAGTACTTC. It yields the protein CASRGYSTDEQYF.

A few counts support this clonotype. The genes are TRBV3-1 and TRBJ2-7; 12 bases map to TRBD2. CDR1 is LGHDT, CDR2 YNNKEL, per germline (reference sequence). This CDR3 has 14 amino acids. The junction had 3 bases not matched to a gene; V was cut back by 2 bases and J by 7 bases. The CDR3 nucleotides read TGTGCCAGCAGCCAACGTACTAGCGGGGGGGAGCAGTACTTC. Amino acid sequence: CASSQRTSGGEQYF.

The CDR3 DNA reads as TGTGCCAGCAGTTACTCGAAAGGGAACACTGAAGCTTTCTTT. Protein product: CASSYSKGNTEAFF. The chain carries TRBV6-6 and TRBJ1-1; no clear D gene. Germline-derived CDR1 and CDR2 are MNHNY and SVGAGI (reference sequence). The ends were cut back, 0 bases at V and 1 base at J, with 6 bases in the middle. The length of the CDR3 is 14 residues.

The chain uses TRBV5-1 and TRBJ2-4, with D possibly TRBD1 on 5 matching bases. The J call may be in error: the DNA end matches TRBJ2-7 better. Germline CDR1 SGHRS, CDR2 YFSETQ. The CDR3 is 13 residues long. CDR3 bases: TGCGCCAGCAGGCTAGGCAGGGTGGGCGAGCAGTACTTC. This codes for CASRLGRVGEQYF.

The CDR3 loop is CVIDRGPASYNEQFF. CDR3 DNA sequence: TGTGTCATCGACAGGGGGCCGGCCTCCTACAATGAGCAGTTCTTC. V and J are TRBV28 and TRBJ2-1; 10 nucleotides agree with TRBD1. The CDR3 spans 15 residues. From germline, CDR1 is MDHEN and CDR2 SYDVKM.